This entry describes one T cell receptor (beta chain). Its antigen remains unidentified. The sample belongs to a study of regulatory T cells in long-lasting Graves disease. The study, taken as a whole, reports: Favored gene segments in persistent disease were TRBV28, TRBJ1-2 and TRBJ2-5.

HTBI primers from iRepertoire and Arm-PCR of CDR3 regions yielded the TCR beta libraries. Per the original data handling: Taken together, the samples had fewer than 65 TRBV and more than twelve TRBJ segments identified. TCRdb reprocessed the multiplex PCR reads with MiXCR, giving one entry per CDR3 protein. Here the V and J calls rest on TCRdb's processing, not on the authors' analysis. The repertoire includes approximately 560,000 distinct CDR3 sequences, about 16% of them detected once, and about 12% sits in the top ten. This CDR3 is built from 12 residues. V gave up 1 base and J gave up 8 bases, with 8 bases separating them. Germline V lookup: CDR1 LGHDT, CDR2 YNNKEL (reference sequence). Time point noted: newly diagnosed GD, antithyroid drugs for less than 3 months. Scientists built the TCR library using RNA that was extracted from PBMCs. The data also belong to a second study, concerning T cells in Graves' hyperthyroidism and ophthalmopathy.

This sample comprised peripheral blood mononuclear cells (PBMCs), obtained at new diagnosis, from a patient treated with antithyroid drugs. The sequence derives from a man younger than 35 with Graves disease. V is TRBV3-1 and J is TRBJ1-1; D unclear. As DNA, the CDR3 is TGTGCCAGCAGCCAAGTCGCGGCCGAAGCTTTCTTT. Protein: CASSQVAAEAFF.